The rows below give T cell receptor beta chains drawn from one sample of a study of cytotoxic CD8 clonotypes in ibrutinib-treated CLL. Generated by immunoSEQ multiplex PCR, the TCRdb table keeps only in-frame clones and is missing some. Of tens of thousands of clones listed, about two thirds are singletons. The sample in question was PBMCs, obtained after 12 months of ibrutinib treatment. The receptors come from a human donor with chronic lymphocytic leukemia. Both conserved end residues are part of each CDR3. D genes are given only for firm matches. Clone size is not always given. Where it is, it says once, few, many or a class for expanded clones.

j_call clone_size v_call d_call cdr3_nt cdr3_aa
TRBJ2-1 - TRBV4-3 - TGCGCCAGCAGCCAAGACCGGGCCCTAAATGAGCAGTTCTTC CASSQDRALNEQFF
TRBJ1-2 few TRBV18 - TGTGCCAGCTCACCCGTGGGGAACTATGGCTACACCTTC CASSPVGNYGYTF
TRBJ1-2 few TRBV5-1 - TGCGCCAGCAGCCAAAACTCCGGAAAACTCAACTATGGCTACACCTTC CASSQNSGKLNYGYTF
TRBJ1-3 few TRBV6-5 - TGTGCCAGCAGGCCCCCCACTCCTGGAAACACCATATATTTT CASRPPTPGNTIYF
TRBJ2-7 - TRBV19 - TGTGCCAGTAGTATGGGGTGGGGCGACGAGCAGTACTTC CASSMGWGDEQYF
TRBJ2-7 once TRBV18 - TGTGCCAGCTCACAACTGGACAGTTACTCCTACGAGCAGTACTTC CASSQLDSYSYEQYF
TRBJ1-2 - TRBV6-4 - TGTGCCAGCAGATCTACAGGCGAAACTAACTATGGCTACACCTTC CASRSTGETNYGYTF
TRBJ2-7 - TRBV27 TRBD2 TGTGCCAGCAGTTTGCGGGGGGTCACCTACGAGCAGTACTTC CASSLRGVTYEQYF
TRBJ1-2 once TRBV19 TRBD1 TGTGCCAGTAGTATAGATCGTAGAGGGGGCGTGAACTATGGCTACACCTTC CASSIDRRGGVNYGYTF
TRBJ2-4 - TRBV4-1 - TGCGCCAGCAGCCAAGCTCCCCCAGGGACGACAGCCAAAAACATTCAGTACTTC CASSQAPPGTTAKNIQYF
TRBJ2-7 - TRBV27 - TGTGCCAGCAGTTTCTTCAACAGGCCAGGATACGAGCAGTACTTC CASSFFNRPGYEQYF
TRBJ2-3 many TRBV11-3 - TGTGCCAGCAGCTTGGGGGTGGGGGATACGCAGTATTTT CASSLGVGDTQYF
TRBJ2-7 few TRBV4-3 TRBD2 TGCGCCAGCAGCCAAAGCGGGGGGCTCTCCTACGAGCAGTACTTC CASSQSGGLSYEQYF
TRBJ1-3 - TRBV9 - TGTGCCAGCAGCCCGGGGTCTGGGTCCTCTGGAAACACCATATATTTT CASSPGSGSSGNTIYF
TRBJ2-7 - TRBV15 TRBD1 TGTGCCACCAGCAGAGGCGACAGGGAAGGCGAGCAGTACTTC CATSRGDREGEQYF
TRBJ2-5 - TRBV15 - TGTGCCACCAGCAGAGACGGCCCGGAGACCCAGTACTTC CATSRDGPETQYF
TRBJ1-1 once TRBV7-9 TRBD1 TGTGCCAGCAGCTTGCAGGGGGCCCGTGGTTCTGAAGCTTTCTTT CASSLQGARGSEAFF
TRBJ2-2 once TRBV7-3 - TGTGCCAGCAGCTTAAAATACACCGGGGAGCTGTTTTTT CASSLKYTGELFF
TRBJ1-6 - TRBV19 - TGTGCCAGTCTACAGGGCGGGGGGGATTCACCCCTCCACTTT CASLQGGGDSPLHF
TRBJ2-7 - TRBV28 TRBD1 TGTGCCAGCAGTCAGACACAGGGGCGGGAGCAGTACTTC CASSQTQGREQYF
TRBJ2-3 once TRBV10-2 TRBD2 TGCGCCAGCTCTAGCGGTTTAACAGATACGCAGTATTTT CASSSGLTDTQYF
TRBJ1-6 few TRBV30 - TGTGCCTGGATGGGACGGCGAAATTCACCCCTCCACTTT CAWMGRRNSPLHF
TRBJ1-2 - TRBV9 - TGTGCCAGCAGCGTAGCTCCTAATCGGCCTATAGCTAACTATGGCTACACCTTC CASSVAPNRPIANYGYTF
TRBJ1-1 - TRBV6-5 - TGTGCCAGCCGGTCTTGGCTATGGAACACTGAAGCTTTCTTT CASRSWLWNTEAFF
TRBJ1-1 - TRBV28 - TGTGCCAGCAGTTTAGGTCGAGGGTCGGTTGGAGTGAACACTGAAGCTTTCTTT CASSLGRGSVGVNTEAFF
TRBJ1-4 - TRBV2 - TGTGCCAGCAGTGAGGGGCAGGGAGGAGAAAAACTGTTTTTT CASSEGQGGEKLFF
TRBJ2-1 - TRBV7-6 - TGTGCCAGCAGCTTAGCCGGGCAGATACAATACAATGAGCAGTTCTTC CASSLAGQIQYNEQFF
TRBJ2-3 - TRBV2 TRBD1 TGTGCCAGCAGTGAAGTGGGCCGGGACAGGGTGACCCGGAGGGCAGATACGCAGTATTTT CASSEVGRDRVTRRADTQYF
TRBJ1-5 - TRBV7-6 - TGTGCCAGCAGCTTAGTTTCGGACAGTCAGCCCCAGCATTTT CASSLVSDSQPQHF
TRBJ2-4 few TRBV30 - TGTGCCTGGAGCCAAGTGGGGACCAAAAACATTCAGTACTTC CAWSQVGTKNIQYF
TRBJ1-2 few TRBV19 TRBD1 TGTGCCAGTAGTTCAGACAGGGTTTATGGCTACACCTTC CASSSDRVYGYTF
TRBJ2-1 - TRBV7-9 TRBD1 TGTGCCAGCAGCTCCCGACAGGGGGCGGGCAATGAGCAGTTCTTC CASSSRQGAGNEQFF
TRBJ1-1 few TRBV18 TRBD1 TGTGCCAGCTCTGGGACAGGGGGCTCCACTGAAGCTTTCTTT CASSGTGGSTEAFF
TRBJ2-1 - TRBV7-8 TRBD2 TGTGCCAGCAGCTTAGTGGGGGGGGACTACAATGAGCAGTTCTTC CASSLVGGDYNEQFF
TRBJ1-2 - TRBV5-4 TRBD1 TGTGCCAGCACGGGACAGAATTATGGCTACACCTTC CASTGQNYGYTF
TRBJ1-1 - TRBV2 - TGTGCCAGCCGTGGGACAAGAAGTTTCATGAACACTGAAGCTTTCTTT CASRGTRSFMNTEAFF
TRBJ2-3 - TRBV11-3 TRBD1 TGTGCCAGCAGCTTAGGCGGACAGGGTGGCACAGATACGCAGTATTTT CASSLGGQGGTDTQYF